The 4 T cell receptor beta chains below come from one sample, sequenced in a study of blood T cell repertoires in COVID-19. This table comes from immunoSEQ multiplex PCR, and its TCRdb copy is limited to in-frame clones, with some not included. Here the sample spans fewer than 350,000 clones, approximately 88% being singletons. The sequenced sample consisted of peripheral blood. The receptors stem from a woman in her twenties or thirties with COVID-19, enrolled during active disease.

This rearrangement joins TRBV19 to TRBJ1-2; 8 nucleotides match TRBD1. With 9 bases clipped from V and 7 bases from J, the junction kept 10 bases outside the gene matches. CDR1 is LNHDA and CDR2 is SQIVND in the germline V gene (reference sequence). The CDR3 is made up of 13 amino acids. As DNA, the CDR3 is TGTGCCAGCGAAAGACAGGGGACCGGTGGCTACACCTTC. Its translation is CASERQGTGGYTF.

V is TRBV5-5 and J is TRBJ1-2; the D is unclear. V was trimmed by 4 bases and J by 4 bases, leaving 11 bases between them. CDR3 length: 13 residues. CDR1 SGHKS and CDR2 YYEKEE come from the germline V gene (reference sequence). Here the CDR3 reads CASSPTDGYGYTF. In DNA, the CDR3 is TGTGCCAGCAGCCCCACTGATGGCTATGGCTACACCTTC.

This sequence joins TRBV5-6 and TRBJ2-7, with a possible D match to TRBD2 (6 bases). V was pared by 4 bases and J by 7 bases, with 18 bases between. Looked up from germline, CDR1 is SGHDT and CDR2 is YYEEEE. The CDR3 length is 14 residues. The CDR3 loop is CASSTGTPRGEQYF. The CDR3 nucleotides are TGTGCCAGCAGCACCGGGACCCCCCGGGGGGAGCAGTACTTC.

This chain links TRBV6-5 with TRBJ2-6; D not certain. The CDR3 is made up of 16 amino acids. V lost 0 bases, J lost 0 bases, and 6 bases lay in between. Germline CDR1 and CDR2: MNHEY and SVGAGI. This CDR3 is CASSYSWSSGANVLTF. Here the CDR3 DNA reads TGTGCCAGCAGTTACTCGTGGAGCTCTGGGGCCAACGTCCTGACTTTC.